This T cell receptor beta chain emerged from a study of T-cell memory formation after mild COVID-19. TCRdb re-called the 5' RACE reads with MiXCR, one entry per CDR3 protein. The sample has around 83,000 distinct CDR3 sequences, 20% to 25% seen once. The CDR3 has 15 residues. Per the germline V gene, CDR1 is SEHNR and CDR2 is FQNEAQ (reference sequence). The V end lost 1 base, the J end lost 5 bases, and 14 bases lay between the germline ends. In its sample, this clonotype was seen a few times. The receptor was isolated from a man in his late teens or twenties who had mild COVID-19 (a few samples of this study predate the infection). Cell type and time point are not known. The chain uses TRBV7-9 and TRBJ1-1; no clear D. Sample: PBMCs or a T cell subset sorted from them (not recorded which). The CDR3 region has the DNA TGTGCCAGCAGCTTAGAGTATTTTTGGGAGACTGAAGCTTTCTTT. It codes for CASSLEYFWETEAFF.